A selection of T cell receptor beta chains follows, all from one sample in a study of blood T cells in healthy people across ages. TCRdb re-called the 5' RACE reads through MiXCR, storing one row per CDR3 protein. The sample records some 700,000 distinct CDR3 sequences, 35% to 45% being singletons. The sequenced sample consisted of blood. The receptors derive from a woman aged 55 to 70 in good health. Both conserved end residues are part of each CDR3. For some rows the clone size is stated as once, few or many, or as a class when expanded; others skip it.

TRBJ2-3	TRBV4-1	-	CASSQRELTDTQYF
TRBJ2-5	TRBV7-2	-	CASSLGGSFGMAQYF
TRBJ2-7	TRBV12-3/TRBV12-4	once	CASSRPRTSGGGKYF
TRBJ1-2	TRBV20-1	-	CSARDSVRLNYGYTF
-	TRBV7-6	once	CASSLKIAGRKETQYF
TRBJ2-7	TRBV7-2	-	CASSPARWGGGDEQYF
TRBJ2-1	TRBV3-1	-	CASSLYGTTGNEQFF
TRBJ2-1	TRBV3-1	few	CASSQVAYNEQFF
TRBJ2-1	TRBV5-1	few	CASSLSGLAGGGEQFF
TRBJ2-1	TRBV25-1	-	CASSGGRPNEQFF
TRBJ2-1	TRBV25-1	-	CASSGFLGSETQFF
TRBJ1-4	TRBV28	-	CASSSSAGTGEEKLFF
TRBJ1-5	TRBV12-3/TRBV12-4	once	CASSPQVLGNQPQHF
TRBJ1-1	TRBV7-3	-	CASSPGGIADTEAFF
TRBJ1-2	TRBV27	few	CASSLAWQDDGYTF
TRBJ2-3	TRBV29-1	many	CSAQRETHTDTQYF
TRBJ1-2	TRBV7-9	many	CASSPRTGTNYGYTF
TRBJ2-5	TRBV2	-	CASSQTGSETQYF
-	TRBV20-1	-	CSPKLRVTSYEQYF
TRBJ2-1	TRBV6-5	few	CASSSQGLAGSNEQFF
TRBJ2-1	TRBV7-9	-	CASSGGQGDEQFF
-	TRBV7-3	-	CASSLRAYNEQYF
TRBJ1-2	TRBV4-1	-	CASSQGDSYYGYTF
TRBJ2-6	TRBV4-2	many	CASSQDGSGANVLTF
TRBJ1-5	TRBV12-3/TRBV12-4	few	CASRLGQGGNQPQHF
TRBJ2-1	TRBV7-2	-	CASSLVLGSDNEQFF